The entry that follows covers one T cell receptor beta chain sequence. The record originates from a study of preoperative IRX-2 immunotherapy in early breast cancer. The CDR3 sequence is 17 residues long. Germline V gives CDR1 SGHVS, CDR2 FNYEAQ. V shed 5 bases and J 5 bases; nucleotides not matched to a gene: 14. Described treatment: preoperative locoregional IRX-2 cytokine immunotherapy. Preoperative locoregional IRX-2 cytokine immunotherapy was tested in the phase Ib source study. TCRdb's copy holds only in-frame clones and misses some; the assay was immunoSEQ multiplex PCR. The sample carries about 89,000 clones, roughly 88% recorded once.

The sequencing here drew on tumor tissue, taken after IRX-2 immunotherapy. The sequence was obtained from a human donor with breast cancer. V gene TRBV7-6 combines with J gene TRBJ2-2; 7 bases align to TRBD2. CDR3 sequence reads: CASSPWGGARLTGELFF. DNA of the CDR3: TGTGCCAGCAGCCCTTGGGGAGGGGCGCGTTTAACCGGGGAGCTGTTTTTT.